A single sample is the source of the 9 T cell receptor beta chains below, sequenced in a study of T-cell memory formation after mild COVID-19. TCRdb analysed the 5' RACE reads with MiXCR anew, one entry per CDR3 protein. Among roughly 150,000 distinct CDR3 sequences listed, over 10% were seen once. Sequencing was carried out using PBMCs or a T cell subset sorted from them (not recorded which). The receptors come from a man aged 18 to 30 who had mild COVID-19 (a few samples of this study predate the infection). Cell type and time point are not known.

This clonotype was observed a few times. The chain is built from TRBV27 and TRBJ1-1; D unresolved. Trimming left V 7 bases short and J 11 bases short, with 14 bases between. Germline V gives CDR1 MNHEY, CDR2 SMNVEV (reference sequence). The CDR3 is 11 amino acids. The CDR3 DNA reads as TGTGCCAGCACCTCCGGTCGTGGGGCTTTCTTT. As protein: CASTSGRGAFF.

Ten or more counts support this clonotype. The CDR3 bases are TGTGCCAGCAGCTTAAACGGCTACACCGGGGAGCTGTTTTTT. Its protein product is CASSLNGYTGELFF. V and J are TRBV7-3 and TRBJ2-2; no definite D call. The CDR3 sequence is 14 residues long. V was pared by 1 base and J by 3 bases, with 6 bases between. Germline V gives CDR1 SGHTA, CDR2 FQGTGA.

This chain uses TRBV7-2 with TRBJ1-2; weak D call: TRBD1 (5 bases). Trimming left V 4 bases short and J 0 bases short, with 12 bases between. Per the germline V gene, CDR1 is SGHTA and CDR2 is FQGNSA. This CDR3 has 15 amino acids. The CDR3 protein is CASSSGTTANYGYTF. The CDR3 nucleotides read TGTGCCAGCAGCTCCGGGACGACGGCTAACTATGGCTACACCTTC.

This clonotype was seen a few times. The chain employs TRBV14 and TRBJ1-2, with no clear D. Germline V CDR1 and CDR2: SGHDN, FVKESK. The CDR3 extends over 12 amino acids. V was trimmed by 0 bases and J by 7 bases, leaving 6 bases between them. The DNA of the CDR3 is TGTGCCAGCAGCCAAGATCGAGCTGGCTACACCTTC. Protein: CASSQDRAGYTF.

J is TRBJ2-7 and V is TRBV20-1; unclear D gene. Trimming removed 6 bases from V and 0 bases from J, with 12 bases in between. Germline V CDR1 and CDR2: DFQATT, SNEGSKA (reference sequence). CDR3 size: 13 residues. The CDR3 nucleotides are TGCAGTGCCCGCCACGTCACCTCCTACGAGCAGTACGTC. Encoded protein: CSARHVTSYEQYV.

This chain connects TRBV9 to TRBJ1-4, with 7 bases aligning to TRBD1. V gave up 4 bases and J gave up 5 bases; unmatched junction bases: 2. The CDR3 has 13 residues. CDR1 is SGDLS and CDR2 is YYNGEE in the germline V gene. The CDR3 nucleotides read TGTGCCAGCAGCAAGGGACAGAATGAAAAACTGTTTTTT. It yields the protein CASSKGQNEKLFF.

In this sample, this clonotype turned up a few times. V gene TRBV6-6 combines with J gene TRBJ1-4; D ambiguous. CDR1 MNHNY and CDR2 SVGAGI come from the germline V gene (reference sequence). This CDR3 is 12 amino acids long. The V end lost 5 bases, the J end lost 3 bases, and 4 bases lay between the germline ends. CDR3 in amino acids: CASSNPNEKLFF. For the CDR3, the DNA is TGTGCCAGCAGTAATCCTAATGAAAAACTGTTTTTT.

CDR3: CASRSEGGANVLTF. The CDR3 DNA sequence: TGTGCCAGTCGATCGGAGGGAGGGGCCAACGTCCTGACTTTC. The gene calls are TRBV27 and TRBJ2-6; D perhaps matches TRBD2 (6 bases). Trimming cost V 9 bases and J 4 bases, with 13 bases left between them. This CDR3 is 14 amino acids long. Per germline, CDR1 MNHEY and CDR2 SMNVEV (reference sequence). Using reference TRBV27 and TRBJ2-6 for the parts outside the CDR3, the full variable domain is EAQVTQNPRYLITVTGKKLTVTCSQNMNHEYMSWYRQDPGLGLRQIYYSMNVEVTDKGDVPEGYKVSRKEKRNFPLILESPSPNQTSLYFCASRSEGGANVLTFGAGSRLTVL.

This clonotype was detected only a few times. This chain joins TRBV20-1 and TRBJ1-1; no definite D call. From germline, CDR1 is DFQATT and CDR2 SNEGSKA (reference sequence). The length of the CDR3 is 15 residues. Trimming shortened V by 4 bases and J by 0 bases, and 15 bases separated the two germline ends. CDR3 protein: CSATPGLPMNTEAFF. The CDR3 DNA reads TGCAGTGCTACCCCGGGCCTCCCAATGAACACTGAAGCTTTCTTT.